In this sample, the clone carrying this TCR beta chain turned up a few times. The antigen is undetermined. The data belong to a study of beta chain features in type 1 diabetes. Trimming left V 1 base short and J 2 bases short, with 13 bases between. Germline-derived CDR1 and CDR2 are LNHNV and YYDKDF (reference sequence). CDR3 size: 16 residues. Study outcomes and limitations: There was no resolution here of whether HLA type influences TCRB rearrangement. Within each of all four CD4+ subsets, Type 1 diabetes patients had TCRB CDR3s that were moderately but significantly shorter.

Expressed TCRB transcripts were sequenced after all isolated RNA was converted to cDNA. Several million reads were obtained on average from naive, central memory and regulatory T cell samples. Measured with immunoSEQ multiplex PCR; TCRdb has only the in-frame clones, and not every one. The sample gives a few hundred thousand clones, approximately 25% of which show up once; around 0.011% is in the top ten. CD45RO/CCR7/CD25/CD127/CD95/CD27 separated CD4+ naive, central memory, regulatory and stem cell-like memory cells by sorting. The chain recombines TRBV15 with TRBJ2-3, with a weak D call TRBD2 (5 bases). Source material: naive CD4+ T cells from blood. This clonotype was obtained from a woman under 40 with type 1 diabetes. Here the CDR3 DNA reads TGTGCCACCAGCAGAGCGCTGAGCGGTTCCACAGATACGCAGTATTTT. It is translated as CATSRALSGSTDTQYF.